This T cell receptor beta chain derives from a study of T cell responses to AZD1222 COVID-19 vaccine. Study-wide results and limits: Reportedly, close to half of spike-specific TCRs are directed against unmutated variant regions.

This CDR3 is built from 16 residues. V was cut by 3 bases and J by 9 bases, with 18 bases left in between. The germline CDR1 and CDR2 sequences are KGHSH and LQKENI. The repertoire was sequenced with immunoSEQ multiplex PCR; TCRdb's copy has only in-frame clones and lacks some. The table records 130,000 or so clones, roughly 86% of them present only once. In regard to this clone: Its matching antigen is unknown.

The rearrangement links TRBV18 to TRBJ1-6; D perhaps matches TRBD1 (6 bases). This clonotype was obtained from an adult in good health. The starting material was peripheral blood, obtained on day 0 of AZD1222 vaccination. This CDR3 reads CASSPPQGLGGSPLHF. In DNA, the CDR3 is TGTGCCAGCTCACCCCCACAGGGCCTCGGCGGTTCACCCCTCCACTTT.